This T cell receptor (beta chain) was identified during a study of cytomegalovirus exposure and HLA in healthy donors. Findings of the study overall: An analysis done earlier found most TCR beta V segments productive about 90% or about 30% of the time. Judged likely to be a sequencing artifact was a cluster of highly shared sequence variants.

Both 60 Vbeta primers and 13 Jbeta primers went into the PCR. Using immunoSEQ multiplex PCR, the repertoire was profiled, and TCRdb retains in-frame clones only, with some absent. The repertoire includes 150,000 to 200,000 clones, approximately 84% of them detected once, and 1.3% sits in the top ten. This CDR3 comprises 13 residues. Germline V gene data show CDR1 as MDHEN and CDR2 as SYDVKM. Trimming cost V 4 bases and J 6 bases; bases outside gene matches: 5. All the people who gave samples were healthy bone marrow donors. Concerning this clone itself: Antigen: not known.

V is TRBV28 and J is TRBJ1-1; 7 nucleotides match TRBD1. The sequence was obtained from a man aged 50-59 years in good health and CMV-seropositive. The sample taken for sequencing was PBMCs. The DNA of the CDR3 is TGTGCCAGCAGTTCGGGACAGATTTCTGAAGCTTTCTTT. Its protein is CASSSGQISEAFF.